Listed below are T cell receptor beta chains from one sample, sequenced in a study of CXCR3-negative and CXCR3-positive naive CD8 T cells. TCRdb reanalyzed the 5' RACE reads, giving one entry per CDR3 protein sequence and no DNA. The sample totals 65,000 to 90,000 distinct CDR3 sequences; its top ten clones hold approximately 0.58%. The sequenced sample consisted of naive CXCR3+ CD8+ T cells from blood. All receptors derive from a human donor in good health. Some clones in this sample may be carry-over from other donors' samples. Both conserved end residues are part of each CDR3.

j_call: TRBJ2-5
v_call: TRBV5-4
cdr3_aa: CASSWDPSAEETQYF

j_call: TRBJ2-1
v_call: TRBV6-2/TRBV6-3
cdr3_aa: CASNSGGSYNEQFF

j_call: TRBJ2-3
v_call: TRBV7-2
cdr3_aa: CASSYRPEREGQDTQYF

j_call: TRBJ1-2
v_call: TRBV7-9
cdr3_aa: CASTQILGQRPNYGYTF

j_call: TRBJ2-7
v_call: TRBV28
cdr3_aa: CASSFSHVNSRAGEQYF

j_call: TRBJ2-7
v_call: TRBV14
cdr3_aa: CASSLRNYEQYF

j_call: TRBJ2-3
v_call: TRBV29-1
cdr3_aa: CSVEGGEWADTQYF

j_call: TRBJ2-1
v_call: TRBV28
cdr3_aa: CASSRWAGEQFF

j_call: TRBJ1-5
v_call: TRBV5-5
cdr3_aa: CASSLGQPQHF

j_call: TRBJ2-3
v_call: TRBV29-1
cdr3_aa: CSAATGLGTDTQYF

j_call: TRBJ2-1
v_call: TRBV29-1
cdr3_aa: CSGVGERGVFYNEQFF

j_call: TRBJ2-1
v_call: TRBV30
cdr3_aa: CAWTDSYYYNEQFF

j_call: TRBJ2-2
v_call: TRBV28
cdr3_aa: CASSPLAGEGTGELFF

j_call: TRBJ2-7
v_call: TRBV7-6
cdr3_aa: CASSLAPGSPYEQYF

j_call: TRBJ2-3
v_call: TRBV6-6
cdr3_aa: CASRRGLAGFSSPRDTQYF

j_call: TRBJ2-7
v_call: TRBV13
cdr3_aa: CASSLGGVNEQYF

j_call: TRBJ2-7
v_call: TRBV28
cdr3_aa: CASSFITDLIYEQHF

j_call: TRBJ1-3
v_call: TRBV27
cdr3_aa: CASSLMWGDGNTIYF

j_call: TRBJ2-7
v_call: TRBV5-1
cdr3_aa: CASSPTGGGYYEQYF

j_call: TRBJ1-2
v_call: TRBV6-5
cdr3_aa: CASRSDRDYGYTF

j_call: TRBJ2-5
v_call: TRBV11-1
cdr3_aa: CASSSVEAGQETQYF

j_call: TRBJ1-2
v_call: TRBV29-1
cdr3_aa: CSATANYGYTF

j_call: TRBJ2-7
v_call: TRBV5-5
cdr3_aa: CASSLTRLSGAYEQYF

j_call: TRBJ1-2
v_call: TRBV29-1
cdr3_aa: CSVEVAGADYGYTF

j_call: TRBJ2-3
v_call: TRBV9
cdr3_aa: CASSGAPSGASSDTQYF

j_call: TRBJ2-1
v_call: TRBV7-3
cdr3_aa: CASSLGVEQFF

j_call: TRBJ2-7
v_call: TRBV29-1
cdr3_aa: CSVGNLGTGTHEQYF

j_call: TRBJ2-2
v_call: TRBV4-3
cdr3_aa: CASSHGLAGAGELFF

j_call: TRBJ1-2
v_call: TRBV29-1
cdr3_aa: CSVDPGTPGYTF

j_call: TRBJ2-3
v_call: TRBV4-2
cdr3_aa: CASSQDKVAGTTDTQYF

j_call: TRBJ2-5
v_call: TRBV11-3
cdr3_aa: CASSLANSETQYF

j_call: TRBJ1-4
v_call: TRBV6-5
cdr3_aa: CASGDRGEKLFF

j_call: TRBJ1-1
v_call: TRBV1
cdr3_aa: CTSSQGCPFSSSYTEAFF

j_call: TRBJ2-5
v_call: TRBV15
cdr3_aa: CATSRDWGGEWETQYF

j_call: TRBJ1-1
v_call: TRBV7-9
cdr3_aa: CASSRTENTEAFF

j_call: TRBJ1-4
v_call: TRBV15
cdr3_aa: CATSITKRVNEKLFF

j_call: TRBJ2-1
v_call: TRBV12-3/TRBV12-4
cdr3_aa: CASSPTSNWNEQFF

j_call: TRBJ2-7
v_call: TRBV29-1
cdr3_aa: CSVQWDGGYEQYF

j_call: TRBJ1-2
v_call: TRBV2
cdr3_aa: CASSIGGGPNYGYTF

j_call: TRBJ1-2
v_call: TRBV6-2/TRBV6-3
cdr3_aa: CASSSDPYGYTF

j_call: TRBJ1-1
v_call: TRBV7-9
cdr3_aa: CASSPTTDPNTEAFF

j_call: TRBJ2-5
v_call: TRBV12-3/TRBV12-4
cdr3_aa: CASTQAGGPQETQYF

j_call: TRBJ2-1
v_call: TRBV5-6
cdr3_aa: CASSPVSSPNEQFF

j_call: TRBJ2-7
v_call: TRBV20-1
cdr3_aa: CSASPRAGGTTTYEQYF

j_call: TRBJ2-3
v_call: TRBV6-4
cdr3_aa: CASSERGDTDTQYF

j_call: TRBJ1-2
v_call: TRBV4-2
cdr3_aa: CASSQGDVPYGYTF

j_call: TRBJ1-5
v_call: TRBV21-1
cdr3_aa: CASSKARGTVPISNQPQHF

j_call: TRBJ2-4
v_call: TRBV19
cdr3_aa: CASSMRRQGRATGQYF

j_call: TRBJ2-7
v_call: TRBV29-1
cdr3_aa: CSVDGQGIGEQYF

j_call: TRBJ2-1
v_call: TRBV5-1
cdr3_aa: CASSLNGGQYNEQFF

j_call: TRBJ2-1
v_call: TRBV15
cdr3_aa: CATSRDLLGGLEGEQFF

j_call: TRBJ2-4
v_call: TRBV6-5
cdr3_aa: CASSSYSAKNIQYF

j_call: TRBJ1-5
v_call: TRBV28
cdr3_aa: CASNHGGAGNQPQHF

j_call: TRBJ1-2
v_call: TRBV27
cdr3_aa: CASSSRRAGQGRVYTF

j_call: TRBJ2-7
v_call: TRBV20-1
cdr3_aa: CSAPPTSGSSYEQYF